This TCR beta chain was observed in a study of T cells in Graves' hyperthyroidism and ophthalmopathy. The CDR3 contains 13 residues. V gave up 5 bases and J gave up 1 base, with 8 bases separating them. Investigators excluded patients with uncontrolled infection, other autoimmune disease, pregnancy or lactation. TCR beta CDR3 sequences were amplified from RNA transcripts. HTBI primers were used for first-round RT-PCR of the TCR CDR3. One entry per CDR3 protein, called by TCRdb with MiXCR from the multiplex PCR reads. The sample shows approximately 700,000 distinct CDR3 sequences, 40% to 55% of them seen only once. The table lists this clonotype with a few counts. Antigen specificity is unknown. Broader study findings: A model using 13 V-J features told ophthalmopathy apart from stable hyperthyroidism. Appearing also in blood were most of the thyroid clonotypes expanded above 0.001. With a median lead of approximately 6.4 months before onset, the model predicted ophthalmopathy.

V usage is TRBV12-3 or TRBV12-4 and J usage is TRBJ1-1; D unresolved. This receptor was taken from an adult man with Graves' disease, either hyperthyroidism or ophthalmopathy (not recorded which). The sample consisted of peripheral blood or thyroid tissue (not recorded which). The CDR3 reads CASSMQENTEAFF. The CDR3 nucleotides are TGTGCCAGCAGTATGCAGGAGAACACTGAAGCTTTCTTT.